This entry features one T cell receptor beta chain sequence. Its antigen is currently not known. Base qualities are not recorded, but no much larger clone differs from it by a single base. The germline V gene (reference sequence) gives CDR1 as SEHNR and CDR2 as FQNEAQ. Trimming costs V 2 bases and J 4 bases, and their ends lie 8 bases apart. From the cysteine up to the phenylalanine, the CDR3 has a length of 14 residues. The sequence is cut down to CDR3 DNA, 42 bases in frame from base 1. Sequencing was carried out with an Illumina NovaSeq 6000. Using 5'RACE with constant-segment primers, TCRalpha and TCRbeta cDNA libraries were constructed, with sample barcodes and unique molecular identifiers added in the process. RNA was extracted from every sample with Trizol reagent. Library amplification was performed in two PCR steps, and a second sample barcode and Illumina TruSeq adapters were introduced in the second step. Sequencing of libraries was performed on an Illumina NovaSeq with 2 x 150 bp paired-end reads. The original methods were these. With migec v1.2.7, reads were demultiplexed and then collapsed into UMI-guided consensus sequences. With mixcr v2.1.11, UMI consensuses were aligned to TRA and TRB V and J templates and assembled into clonotypes. A clonotype was counted as expanded or contracted only if both edgeR and NoisET called the change significant, with noise models trained on biological replicates. For edgeR calls, the cutoffs were a false discovery rate-adjusted p below 0.01 and a log2 fold-change threshold of 1. PCA with hierarchical clustering of max-normalized trajectories of the 1000 most abundant clonotypes was used as exploratory dynamics analysis. Separately sequenced CD4+ and CD8+ repertoires were used to assign the CD4 or CD8 phenotype of responding clones. The public reads were quality trimmed at Q25 with fastp and then assembled into clones with MiXCR by TCRdb, keeping productive beta chains. Every CDR3 protein is listed once, alongside the most common genes and DNA of its rows. The V and J calls were not made by the authors but by TCRdb's processing. A total of about 200,000 distinct CDR3 sequences appear in this sample, over 7.5% of them only once. The ten largest clones represent around 3.3% of the sample.

PBMCs were isolated by Ficoll-Paque density gradient centrifugation. The sample comes from a study of T-cell memory formation after mild COVID-19 (dated by TCRdb to 2020 to 2022). About the full investigation: TCR sequence clusters from the two donors were found to be largely donor specific. In a couple of donors, T-cell clones that expanded and contracted after mild COVID-19 were tracked by sequencing TCRalpha and TCRbeta repertoires over time. The cohort comprised two young, previously healthy adult volunteers, one female and one male.

Broader findings and caveats from the paper: Some responding clones were detected in pre-infection memory, suggesting pre-existing cross-reactive memory T cells joined the SARS-CoV-2 response. Contracting CD4+ clones turned up mainly in the CM and EM memory subsets, whereas EMRA was where CD8+ clones were enriched. The study covered only a couple of mild cases, and larger cohorts including severe cases with pre-infection samples were considered necessary. SARS-CoV-2 specificity was not confirmed for the second-wave clones peaking on day 37. Balanced CD4/CD8 phenotypes were observed for clones contracting from day 15 to 85, whereas a bias towards CD4+ was observed for a second wave of clones expanding from day 15 to 37.

Sequencing was performed on PBMCs or a T cell subset sorted from them (not recorded which). The rearranged chain carries TRBV7-9 and TRBJ2-2; no D gene is confidently identified. The TCR was taken from a man between 18 and 35 years old who had mild COVID-19 (a few samples of this study predate the infection). The sample titles of this study are shuffled in the database, so cell type and time point are left out; the donor was told from shared clones. CDR3 reads: CASSLNLGTGELFF. The base sequence is TGTGCCAGCAGCTTAAATTTGGGCACCGGGGAGCTGTTTTTT.